Below are 14 T cell receptor beta chains sequenced from a single sample in a study of CD8+CD57+ T cells in acquired aplastic anemia (dated by TCRdb to 2016 to 2019). Patients chosen for sequencing had shown expansion of CD8+CD57+ cells by flow cytometry. For sequencing, an Illumina HiSeq 2000 was employed. TCR beta VDJ combination and CDR3 sequence profiling used genomic DNA as the template. TCRdb cleaned the public reads at Q25 with fastp, built clones with MiXCR and kept in-frame beta chains. Identical CDR3 proteins give one entry, which carries the most common genes and DNA. Present in this sample are about 470,000 distinct CDR3 sequences, around 33% of which were seen just once. Of the sample, under 0.95% is held by the ten largest clones. Sequencing input: sorted CD4+, CD8+, or CD8+CD57+ T cells (not recorded which) from PBMCs. The receptors were sampled from a human donor with aplastic anemia.

This clonotype was observed at least ten times. The J gene is TRBJ1-5, the V gene TRBV9, with a weak D call TRBD1 (6 bases). The CDR3 contains 14 residues. Germline V gene sequence: CDR1 SGDLS, CDR2 YYNGEE. V dropped 0 bases and J dropped 2 bases, with 6 bases sitting between them. The CDR3 protein is CASSVGQGNQPQHF. Written as DNA, the CDR3 is TGTGCCAGCAGCGTAGGACAGGGCAATCAGCCCCAGCATTTT.

Points on this clonotype: This may be a read error, as it is one base from a much larger clone. The gene calls are TRBV6-1 and TRBJ1-5, with a tentative D call TRBD1 (5 bases). Germline values: CDR1 MNHNS, CDR2 SASEGT. Trimming removed 5 bases from V and 5 bases from J, with 13 bases in between. The CDR3 contains 14 residues. CDR3 DNA: TGTGCCAGCAGTCCGGGACGGCTCGATCAGCCCCAGCATTTT. This gives the protein CASSPGRLDQPQHF.

This clonotype was picked up a small number of times. A much larger clone differs by one base, so this may be a read error. Lacking the conserved final phenylalanine or tryptophan, this CDR3 likely reflects a read error. The V gene is TRBV10-3, the J gene TRBJ2-5; 7 positions match TRBD1. With 6 bases clipped from V and 5 bases from J, the junction kept 9 bases outside the gene matches. The CDR3 has 14 amino acids. Germline V gives CDR1 ENHRY, CDR2 SYGVKD. The CDR3 sequence: CAISRFGQVETQYI. CDR3 DNA: TGTGCCATCAGCCGTTTTGGACAGGTTGAGACCCAGTACATC.

The V gene is TRBV19, the J gene TRBJ2-7, with 9 bases aligning to TRBD1. CDR1 is LNHDA, CDR2 SQIVND, per germline (reference sequence). Trimming cost V 8 bases and J 5 bases; bases outside gene matches: 10. The CDR3 consists of 14 residues. The CDR3 here is CASGLDRGSHEQYF. Here the CDR3 DNA reads TGTGCCAGTGGGCTGGACAGGGGCTCGCACGAGCAGTACTTC.

Regarding this clonotype: The junction does not match germline at one end; this may be a read error. The gene calls are TRBV6-1 and TRBJ2-1; 10 positions match TRBD1. The CDR3 consists of 15 residues. CDR1 is MNHNS and CDR2 is SASEGT in the germline V gene. The CDR3 DNA reads TGTGCCAGCAGTGAACCGGGACAGGGGTACAGTGAGCAGTTCTTC. Residues: CASSEPGQGYSEQFF.

This clonotype was counted ten times or more. V gene TRBV19 combines with J gene TRBJ2-2; D is uncertain. The CDR3 contains 13 residues. The V gene lost 5 bases and the J gene lost 2 bases, with 6 bases spanning the gap. Looked up from germline, CDR1 is LNHDA and CDR2 is SQIVND (reference sequence). The CDR3 here is CASSYRNTGELFF. The CDR3 nucleotides are TGTGCCAGTAGTTATAGAAACACCGGGGAGCTGTTTTTT.

The J gene is TRBJ2-5, the V gene TRBV2, with D possibly matching TRBD1 (7 bases). The CDR3 runs 15 residues. Germline assignment: CDR1 SNHLY and CDR2 FYNNEI. The germline V and J ends were trimmed by 0 bases and 4 bases, with 12 bases remaining between them. CDR3 protein: CASSEAAGGLETQYF. In DNA form, the CDR3 reads TGTGCCAGCAGTGAAGCGGCAGGGGGGTTAGAGACCCAGTACTTC.

The chain links TRBV20-1 to TRBJ1-1; TRBD1 matches 10 bases. Trimming at V came to 0 bases and at J to 0 bases, leaving 10 bases not matched to a gene. CDR1 and CDR2 from the germline V gene are DFQATT and SNEGSKA (reference sequence). The CDR3 totals 18 residues. DNA of the CDR3: TGCAGTGCTAGAGAGGGGCCTCGGGACAGGGGAATGAACACTGAAGCTTTCTTT. Translated: CSAREGPRDRGMNTEAFF.

This clonotype came up a few times. The chain has TRBV3-1 and TRBJ1-6; TRBD1 is a possible D gene (5 bases). The ends were cut back, 0 bases at V and 8 bases at J, with 11 bases in the middle. Germline lookup yields CDR1 LGHDT and CDR2 YNNKEL (reference sequence). There are 15 residues in the CDR3. The CDR3, as DNA: TGTGCCAGCAGCCAAGAACAGGACACGTATTCACCCCTCCACTTT. It yields the protein CASSQEQDTYSPLHF.

This clonotype showed up just a few times. This sequence joins TRBV20-1 and TRBJ1-2; TRBD1 agrees at 10 bases. This CDR3 comprises 15 residues. Germline CDR1 and CDR2: DFQATT and SNEGSKA (reference sequence). After removal of 3 bases from V and 3 bases from J, the junction contained 7 bases not matched to a gene. The CDR3: CSARTGGLLDYGYTF. CDR3 nucleotide sequence: TGCAGTGCTAGGACAGGGGGCTTATTGGACTATGGCTACACCTTC.

The rearrangement links TRBV3-1 to TRBJ2-5; TRBD2 matches at 12 bases. CDR3 length: 20 residues. Germline trimming cut 0 bases from V and 1 base from J; bases unmatched to any gene: 12. Germline V gene data show CDR1 as LGHDT and CDR2 as YNNKEL (reference sequence). For the CDR3, the DNA is TGTGCCAGCAGCCAAGATTGGCCTAGCGGGAGGGCCTGGGGCCAAGAGACCCAGTACTTC. Its protein product is CASSQDWPSGRAWGQETQYF.

This clonotype was seen at least ten times. The chain links TRBV25-1 to TRBJ1-1; D not resolved. Trimming took 2 bases from V and 4 from J, leaving 17 bases between them. The CDR3 has 16 amino acids. Germline V gene data show CDR1 as MGHDK and CDR2 as SYGVNS. CDR3 coding DNA: TGTGCCAGCAGTGAAGACCGGAGCCCCGCGGGCACTGAAGCTTTCTTT. Its protein product is CASSEDRSPAGTEAFF.

This clonotype was detected a few times. The genes are TRBV6-1 and TRBJ1-2; D is unclear. This CDR3 comprises 13 residues. The germline CDR1 and CDR2 sequences are MNHNS and SASEGT. V shed 6 bases and J shed 4 bases, with 12 bases lying between them. The CDR3 reads CASRDGLGYGYTF. Written as DNA, the CDR3 is TGTGCCAGCAGGGACGGACTAGGCTATGGCTACACCTTC.

Remarks on this clonotype: This may arise from a read error, as a much more abundant clone is one base away. The chain carries TRBV29-1 and TRBJ2-5, with 15 bases fitting TRBD2. CDR1 SQVTM and CDR2 ANQGSEA come from the germline V gene. The CDR3 covers 14 residues. In nucleotides, the CDR3 is TGCAGCGTCGGGACTAGCGGGGGGCAAGGGACCCAGTACTTC. Protein sequence: CSVGTSGGQGTQYF.